Listed here is a single T cell receptor (beta chain). Its antigen is not known. A much larger clone sits a single nucleotide away, making a read error possible. This sample stems from a study of T cell repertoires in cytomegalovirus infection. Study findings and constraints: Carriage of CMV together with the relevant HLA was identifiable through cumulative public TCR beta family frequency.

TCRdb analysed the reads with MiXCR anew, one entry per CDR3 protein. The sample contains around 260,000 distinct CDR3 sequences, approximately 8.3% of which appear only once. V was pared by 6 bases and J by 6 bases, with 5 bases of the junction left unmatched. The CDR3 runs 13 residues. The germline gives CDR1 SGHVS, CDR2 FQNEAQ. The genes are TRBV7-8 and TRBJ2-7; TRBD1 matches at 10 bases. The source of this sequence is a human donor in good health (CMV status not recorded). Some clones in this sample may be carry-over from other donors' samples. Sequenced input: PBMCs. CDR3 sequence (DNA): TGTGCCAGCAGTTCCGGGACAGGGGTCGAGCAGTACTTC. Protein sequence: CASSSGTGVEQYF.